Detailed here is one T cell receptor beta chain. What it binds is not known. Here immunoSEQ multiplex PCR was the method, and the copy in TCRdb shows in-frame clones only, minus some. The data hold about 40,000 clones, with 80% to 90% observed a single time. This record belongs to a study of CD8 T cells in acute hepatitis C reinfection. Germline V lookup: CDR1 SGHTA, CDR2 FQGNSA. The V end was cut by 7 bases, the J end by 4 bases, with 13 bases between. The length of the CDR3 is 13 residues. The sample's time point: naive CD8 control sorted from an acute-time-point sample. A positive HCV RNA or antibody test following a negative test within 24 weeks defined acute primary infection. CD3, CD8 and CD45RO antibodies stained cells; a viability dye excluded dead cells. Study-level findings and limits: TRBV04 and TRBV06 were preferentially used in all groups, not explained by naive pool overrepresentation.

This receptor was obtained from a woman younger than 30 who spontaneously cleared hepatitis C infection. The sequenced material came from naive CD8+ T cells from PBMCs. The gene calls are TRBV7-2 and TRBJ1-2, with no clear D. The CDR3 nucleotides read TGTGCCAGCATCCACGACGGAGGCTATGGCTACACCTTC. Translating it yields CASIHDGGYGYTF.